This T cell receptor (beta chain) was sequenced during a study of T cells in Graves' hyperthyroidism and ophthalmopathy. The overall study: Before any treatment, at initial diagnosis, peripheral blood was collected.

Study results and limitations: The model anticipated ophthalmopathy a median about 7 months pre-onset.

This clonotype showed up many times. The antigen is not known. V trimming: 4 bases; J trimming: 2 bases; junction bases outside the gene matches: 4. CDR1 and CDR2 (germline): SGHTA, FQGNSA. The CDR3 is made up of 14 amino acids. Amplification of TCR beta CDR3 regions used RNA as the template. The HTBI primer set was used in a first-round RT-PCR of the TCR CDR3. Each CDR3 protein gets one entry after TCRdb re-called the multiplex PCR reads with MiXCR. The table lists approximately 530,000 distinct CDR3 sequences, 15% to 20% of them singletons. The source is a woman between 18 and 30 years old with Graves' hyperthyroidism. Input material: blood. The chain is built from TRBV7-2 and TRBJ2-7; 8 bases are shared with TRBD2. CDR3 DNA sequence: TGTGCCAGCAGCTATACTAGCGGAGCCTACGAGCAGTACTTC. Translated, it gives CASSYTSGAYEQYF.